A single sample is the source of the 4 T cell receptor beta chains below, sequenced in a study. TCRdb reprocessed the 5' RACE reads via MiXCR and lists one record per CDR3 protein. There are 7,500 to 10,000 distinct CDR3 sequences in the sample; just over 25% occur only once, and 3.2% lies in the top ten. Treg sorting used a CD4+CD25+CD127-/low gate. Sequenced: Tregs sorted from blood. Every receptor here comes from a female donor with breast cancer.

Judged by abundance, this clonotype is medium-sized. This chain links TRBV6-1 with TRBJ2-1, with TRBD2 matching over 11 bases. Germline CDR1 is MNHNS and CDR2 is SASEGT. Germline trimming cut 5 bases from V and 10 bases from J; bases unmatched to any gene: 13. The CDR3 loop spans 16 amino acids. CDR3 protein: CASSPRTSGFQGEQFF. The CDR3 DNA follows: TGTGCCAGCAGTCCCAGGACTAGCGGGTTCCAGGGGGAGCAGTTCTTC.

V usage is TRBV6-1 and J usage is TRBJ1-1; D is uncertain. CDR1 MNHNS and CDR2 SASEGT come from the germline V gene. There are 15 residues in the CDR3. The ends were cut back, 6 bases at V and 4 bases at J, with 18 bases in the middle. The CDR3 loop reads CASRARVGWSTEAFF. CDR3 DNA: TGTGCCAGCAGGGCCAGAGTGGGGTGGAGCACTGAAGCTTTCTTT.

This clonotype came up a few times. The chain carries TRBV20-1 and TRBJ2-5; 7 nucleotides match TRBD1. This CDR3 region has 13 residues. Losses at the gene ends were 6 bases for V and 4 bases for J; bases not matched to a gene: 8. The germline V gene has CDR1 DFQATT and CDR2 SNEGSKA (reference sequence). This chain's CDR3 is CSAPQTGRETQYF. Written as DNA, the CDR3 is TGCAGTGCCCCTCAGACAGGGAGAGAGACCCAGTACTTC.

This CDR3 is CSVESGERTEAFF. The CDR3 bases are TGCAGCGTCGAGAGCGGGGAACGTACTGAAGCTTTCTTT. The chain couples TRBV29-1 to TRBJ1-1; D call uncertain. The germline V and J ends were trimmed by 6 bases and 5 bases, with 16 bases remaining between them. The CDR3 length is 13 residues. Germline assignment: CDR1 SQVTM and CDR2 ANQGSEA.